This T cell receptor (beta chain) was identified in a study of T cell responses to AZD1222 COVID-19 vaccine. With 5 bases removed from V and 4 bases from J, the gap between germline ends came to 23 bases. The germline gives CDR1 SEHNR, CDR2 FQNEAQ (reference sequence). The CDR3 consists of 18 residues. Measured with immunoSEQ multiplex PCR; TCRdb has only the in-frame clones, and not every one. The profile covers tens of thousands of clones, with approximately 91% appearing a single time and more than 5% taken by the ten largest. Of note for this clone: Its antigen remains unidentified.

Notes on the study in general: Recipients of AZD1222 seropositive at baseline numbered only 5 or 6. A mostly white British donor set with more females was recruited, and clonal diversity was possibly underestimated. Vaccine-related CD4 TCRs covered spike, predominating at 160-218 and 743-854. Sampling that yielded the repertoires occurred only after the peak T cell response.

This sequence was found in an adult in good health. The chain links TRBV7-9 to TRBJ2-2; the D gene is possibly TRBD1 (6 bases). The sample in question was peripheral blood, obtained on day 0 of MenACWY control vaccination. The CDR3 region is CASSIDRTSQLGTGELFF. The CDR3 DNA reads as TGTGCCAGCAGCATCGACAGGACATCCCAACTTGGCACCGGGGAGCTGTTTTTT.